One TCR beta chain is described in this entry. In the study's own analysis: The assay estimated nucleated cells by amplifying reference gene primers. The assay was immunoSEQ multiplex PCR, and TCRdb's table has in-frame clones only and misses some. V, J and clone size derive from that table, while D and trimming were established from the DNA sequence. Among under 140,000 clones listed, 88% were seen once. The data derive from a study of blood T cell repertoires in COVID-19. The overall study: Samples representing acute and convalescent COVID-19 were sourced from the United States, Italy and Spain. In each case, the material was cDNA or gDNA derived from T cells, B-cell-depleted T cells, or PBMCs.

The sample comprised peripheral blood. This receptor was obtained from a woman between 50 and 59 years old with acute or convalescent COVID-19.

Written as DNA, the CDR3 is TGTGCCAGCAGCTTGGGACAGGGGGCCCTTGGCTACACCTTC. It codes for CASSLGQGALGYTF. V and J are TRBV5-6 and TRBJ1-2; 10 positions agree with TRBD1. V lost 0 bases and J lost 7; bases outside the gene matches: 3. Germline V lookup: CDR1 SGHDT, CDR2 YYEEEE. The CDR3 has 14 amino acids.